The 31 T cell receptor beta chains below were found in one sample sequenced in a study of blood T cell repertoires in COVID-19. The repertoire was sequenced with immunoSEQ multiplex PCR; TCRdb's copy has only in-frame clones and lacks some. The table lists 200,000 to 300,000 clones, around 87% of them singletons. Sequenced sample: peripheral blood. These receptors came from a woman between 40 and 55 years old who had recovered from COVID-19.

The V call is TRBV9, the J call TRBJ1-6, with 9 bases that match TRBD1. The CDR3 is 16 residues long. Germline trimming cut 4 bases from V and 14 bases from J; bases unmatched to any gene: 16. From germline, CDR1 is SGDLS and CDR2 YYNGEE. This CDR3 reads CASSTSGTGPPQALHF. DNA for the CDR3: TGTGCCAGCAGCACCTCCGGGACAGGGCCACCACAAGCCCTCCACTTT. Full variable domain (missing parts from reference TRBV9 and TRBJ1-6): DSGVTQTPKHLITATGQRVTLRCSPRSGDLSVYWYQQSLDQGLQFLIQYYNGEERAKGNILERFSAQQFPDLHSELNLSSLELGDSALYFCASSTSGTGPPQALHFGNGTRLTVT.

This chain links TRBV21-1 with TRBJ2-7; TRBD1, as called in the table, went unchecked against the DNA. TRBV21-1 represents a pseudogene. The CDR3 spans 17 residues. The CDR3 sequence is CASSKVLGTGESYEQYF. The CDR3 nucleotides read TGTGCCAGCAGCAAAGTTTTAGGGACAGGGGAGTCCTACGAGCAGTACTTC.

The chain recombines TRBV11-1 with TRBJ1-2, with TRBD1 matching 8 bases. From germline, CDR1 is SGHAT and CDR2 FQDESV (reference sequence). Losses at the gene ends were 5 bases for V and 6 bases for J; bases not matched to a gene: 5. The CDR3 length is 13 residues. CDR3 sequence: CASSARTGNGYTF. CDR3 coding DNA: TGTGCCAGCAGCGCCCGGACAGGGAATGGCTACACCTTC.

The chain uses TRBV30 and TRBJ1-2; a possible D gene is TRBD1 (5 bases). Germline V gene sequence: CDR1 GTSNPN, CDR2 SVGIG (reference sequence). Between the trimmed V and J ends, which lost 4 bases and 4 bases, there was a span of 10 bases. The CDR3 has 12 residues. In DNA, the CDR3 is TGTGCCTGGACAAGGCAGGGCTATGGCTACACCTTC. Translated: CAWTRQGYGYTF.

This chain links TRBV6-7 with TRBJ2-6; D perhaps matches TRBD1 (6 bases). TRBV6-7 is sorted into the ORF group, with uncertain function. CDR3 length: 22 amino acids. Trimming removed 0 bases at V and 1 base at J, with 25 bases between. CDR3 DNA sequence: TGTGCCAGCAGTTACTCGATACAATGGGACACCTGGCGGAGGTCTGGGGCCAACGTCCTGACTTTC. It is translated as CASSYSIQWDTWRRSGANVLTF.

The gene calls are TRBV21-1 and TRBJ1-3. TRBV21-1 is described as a pseudogene. The CDR3 consists of 14 residues. The CDR3 DNA reads as TGTGCCAGCAGCCGTACTGGCTCTGGAAACACCATATATTTT. Translating gives CASSRTGSGNTIYF.

The CDR3 nucleotides read TGTGCCAGCAGCGTAGATTGGCAGGGAATCAAGGAGACCCAGTACTTC. This sequence encodes CASSVDWQGIKETQYF. The chain links TRBV9 to TRBJ2-5; D may be TRBD1 (5 bases). This CDR3 has 16 amino acids. V was clipped by 0 bases and J by 5 bases, with 17 bases between them. Germline V gene lookup returns CDR1 SGDLS and CDR2 YYNGEE.

The chain joins TRBV25-1 to TRBJ1-2; TRBD1 matches at 7 bases. CDR1 is MGHDK, CDR2 SYGVNS, per germline. Unmatched junction bases numbered 21, after V lost 8 bases and J lost 3 bases. The CDR3 loop spans 18 amino acids. The CDR3 DNA reads TGTGCCAGCTCAATCGGCCGGGACAGACAATATCCCTACTATGGCTACACCTTC. Protein product: CASSIGRDRQYPYYGYTF.

The CDR3 DNA reads as TGTGCCACCAGCAGAGTGGGAGTCTACGAGCAGTACTTC. This sequence encodes CATSRVGVYEQYF. The V call is TRBV15, the J call TRBJ2-7; perhaps TRBD2 as D (5 bases). Looked up from germline, CDR1 is LNHNV and CDR2 is YYDKDF (reference sequence). V was pared by 1 base and J by 3 bases, with 7 bases between. The CDR3 contains 13 residues. Supplemented by reference TRBV15 and TRBJ2-7, the full variable domain reads DAMVIQNPRYQVTQFGKPVTLSCSQTLNHNVMYWYQQKSSQAPKLLFHYYDKDFNNEADTPDNFQSRRPNTSFCFLDIRSPGLGDTAMYLCATSRVGVYEQYFGPGTRLTVT.

The chain is built from TRBV19 and TRBJ2-6; D is unclear. Trimming pared 2 bases from V and 3 bases from J, leaving 14 bases between. The CDR3 is made up of 17 amino acids. Germline-derived CDR1 and CDR2 are LNHDA and SQIVND (reference sequence). The CDR3 protein is CASSIFATVSGANVLTF. In DNA form, the CDR3 reads TGTGCCAGTAGTATATTTGCTACGGTGAGTGGGGCCAACGTCCTGACTTTC.

This chain uses TRBV2 with TRBJ1-2, with D perhaps matching TRBD1 (5 bases). Germline V gene data show CDR1 as SNHLY and CDR2 as FYNNEI. This CDR3 region has 14 residues. The germline V and J ends were trimmed by 0 bases and 4 bases, with 9 bases remaining between them. DNA of the CDR3: TGTGCCAGCAGTGAAGCTCAGGGACTCTATGGCTACACCTTC. Translated: CASSEAQGLYGYTF.

The count of this clone is one. The chain combines TRBV4-1 with TRBJ2-6, with TRBD1 as a possible D gene (6 bases). The V and J ends lost 0 bases and 0 bases respectively, with 12 bases between them. The length of the CDR3 is 18 residues. Germline CDR1 MGHRA, CDR2 YSYEKL. CDR3 bases: TGCGCCAGCAGCCAAGAATGGAGAGGGGGCTCTGGGGCCAACGTCCTGACTTTC. Amino acids: CASSQEWRGGSGANVLTF.

The rearrangement uses TRBV13 and TRBJ1-5, with TRBD1 as a possible D gene (5 bases). The CDR3 loop spans 14 amino acids. The germline gives CDR1 PRHDT, CDR2 FYEKMQ (reference sequence). Trimming left V 0 bases short and J 4 bases short, with 7 bases between. This CDR3 reads CASSLGQVNQPQHF. Written as DNA, the CDR3 is TGTGCCAGCAGCTTAGGACAGGTAAATCAGCCCCAGCATTTT.

The chain has TRBV11-2 and TRBJ2-7, with a possible D match to TRBD2 (5 bases). The CDR3 has 16 residues. The germline V and J ends were trimmed by 3 bases and 5 bases, with 20 bases remaining between them. Germline assignment: CDR1 SGHAT and CDR2 FQNNGV. The CDR3 protein is CASSFSLGEGGNEQYF. The CDR3 DNA follows: TGTGCCAGCAGCTTCTCCCTGGGCGAGGGTGGGAACGAGCAGTACTTC.

The gene calls are TRBV7-9 and TRBJ1-2, with unresolved D. Trimming shortened V by 1 base and J by 2 bases, and 8 bases separated the two germline ends. The germline V gene has CDR1 SEHNR and CDR2 FQNEAQ (reference sequence). The CDR3 runs to 14 residues. The DNA of the CDR3 is TGTGCCAGCAGCTTAGAGTCAGGAAACTATGGCTACACCTTC. It yields the protein CASSLESGNYGYTF. Filled out from reference TRBV7-9 and TRBJ1-2, the complete variable domain reads DTGVSQNPRHKITKRGQNVTFRCDPISEHNRLYWYRQTLGQGPEFLTYFQNEAQLEKSRLLSDRFSAERPKGSFSTLEIQRTEQGDSAMYLCASSLESGNYGYTFGSGTRLTVV.

This chain joins TRBV6-6 and TRBJ2-7; 10 positions agree with TRBD1. CDR1 is MNHNY, CDR2 SVGAGI, per germline (reference sequence). Trimming at V came to 5 bases and at J to 6 bases, leaving 10 bases not matched to a gene. The CDR3 runs to 15 residues. The CDR3: CASSLPGTGVVEQYF. CDR3 coding DNA: TGTGCCAGCAGTCTCCCCGGGACAGGGGTCGTCGAGCAGTACTTC.

This clone showed up just once. The chain is built from TRBV7-2 and TRBJ1-2; 9 bases map to TRBD1. The germline V gene encodes CDR1 SGHTA and CDR2 FQGNSA. The CDR3 sequence is 15 residues long. The trim removed 5 bases at V and 4 bases at J, leaving 8 bases unmatched. The CDR3 spells CASSIRTGEGYGYTF. The CDR3 DNA follows: TGTGCCAGCAGCATCAGGACAGGGGAGGGCTATGGCTACACCTTC.

The V gene is TRBV7-9, the J gene TRBJ1-1; no reliable D call. This CDR3 comprises 14 residues. Germline assignment: CDR1 SEHNR and CDR2 FQNEAQ (reference sequence). Trimming removed 1 base from V and 7 bases from J, with 13 bases in between. The CDR3 region is CASSLDHRRVEAFF. The CDR3, as DNA: TGTGCCAGCAGCTTAGACCATAGGAGGGTTGAAGCTTTCTTT.

This clone was counted between two and nine times. J is TRBJ1-5 and V is TRBV3-1 (or the pseudogene TRBV3-2); D not certain. Germline loops: CDR1 LGHDT, CDR2 YNNKEL (reference sequence). The CDR3 consists of 15 residues. The V end lost 1 base, the J end lost 2 bases, and 9 bases lay between the germline ends. Written as DNA, the CDR3 is TGTGCCAGCAGCCAAGGGGGAGATGGCAATCAGCCCCAGCATTTT. It codes for CASSQGGDGNQPQHF.

The CDR3, as DNA: TGTGCCAGCAGTTTCATCTTGGCGGGGACCCAGTACTTC. Its translation: CASSFILAGTQYF. The chain links TRBV6-5 to TRBJ2-5; weak D call: TRBD2 (5 bases). The CDR3 length is 13 residues. The V end lost 4 bases, the J end lost 7 bases, and 13 bases lay between the germline ends. Germline CDR1 and CDR2: MNHEY and SVGAGI.

J is TRBJ2-1 and V is TRBV19; tentatively, D is TRBD1 (5 bases). Trimming pared 4 bases from V and 4 bases from J, leaving 11 bases between. CDR3 size: 14 residues. CDR1 is LNHDA, CDR2 SQIVND, per germline (reference sequence). The CDR3 loop is CASSTRQTYNEQFF. In DNA form, the CDR3 reads TGTGCCAGTAGTACACGACAGACTTACAATGAGCAGTTCTTC.

The chain employs TRBV5-4 and TRBJ1-1; unclear D gene. The length of the CDR3 is 13 residues. Germline V gene data show CDR1 as SGHNT and CDR2 as YYREEE (reference sequence). V shed 2 bases and J shed 1 base, with 6 bases lying between them. CDR3 nucleotide sequence: TGTGCCAGCAGCTTTACAGCGAACACTGAAGCTTTCTTT. Translated, it gives CASSFTANTEAFF.

This chain joins TRBV5-4 and TRBJ1-2; D unresolved. Germline CDR1 and CDR2: SGHNT and YYREEE (reference sequence). V lost 0 bases to trimming and J lost 8 bases, with 5 bases between them. The CDR3 spans 11 residues. The CDR3 sequence is CASSLGLGYTF. In nucleotides, the CDR3 is TGTGCCAGCAGCTTGGGGCTCGGCTACACCTTC.

The V call is TRBV9, the J call TRBJ1-5; no clear D gene. V lost 3 bases to trimming and J lost 0 bases, with 16 bases between them. The germline CDR1 and CDR2 sequences are SGDLS and YYNGEE. There are 17 residues in the CDR3. DNA of the CDR3: TGTGCCAGCAGCGACTATGGTGTCCGTTATAGCAATCAGCCCCAGCATTTT. Translation: CASSDYGVRYSNQPQHF.

The J gene is TRBJ2-5, the V gene TRBV5-1; the match to TRBD1 covers 9 bases. This CDR3 contains 13 residues. The V segment lost 4 bases and the J segment 4 bases; nucleotides outside the gene matches: 2. The germline V gene encodes CDR1 SGHRS and CDR2 YFSETQ. The CDR3 DNA is TGCGCCAGCAGCCTGACAGGGGGAGAGACCCAGTACTTC. Translated, it gives CASSLTGGETQYF.

The V call is TRBV27, the J call TRBJ2-1; maybe TRBD2 (7 bases). The CDR3 is 19 residues long. V lost 6 bases and J 7 bases, leaving 31 bases between the germline ends. In germline, CDR1 is MNHEY, CDR2 SMNVEV (reference sequence). The CDR3: CASSSKREGGGFGGNEQFF. The CDR3 DNA sequence: TGTGCCAGCAGCTCTAAGAGAGAAGGCGGGGGCTTTGGGGGTAATGAGCAGTTCTTC.

The chain couples TRBV6-5 to TRBJ2-1; D remains unclear. The V gene lost 10 bases and the J gene lost 7 bases, with 11 bases spanning the gap. The CDR3 sequence is 11 residues long. Looked up from germline, CDR1 is MNHEY and CDR2 is SVGAGI. In nucleotides, the CDR3 is TGTGCCACCACGCTCGGGAATGAGCAGTTCTTC. Protein: CATTLGNEQFF.

The V call is TRBV11-2, the J call TRBJ2-4; 8 bases are shared with TRBD2. V gave up 7 bases and J gave up 8 bases; unmatched junction bases: 13. Germline loops: CDR1 SGHAT, CDR2 FQNNGV. The CDR3 is 15 amino acids. CDR3 nucleotides: TGTGCCAGCACCCCACGAACGGGGGGGCGATACATTCAGTACTTC. The encoded protein is CASTPRTGGRYIQYF. The full variable domain, in which reference TRBV11-2 and TRBJ2-4 provide the parts outside the CDR3, is EAGVAQSPRYKIIEKRQSVAFWCNPISGHATLYWYQQILGQGPKLLIQFQNNGVVDDSQLPKDRFSAERLKGVDSTLKIQPAKLEDSAVYLCASTPRTGGRYIQYFGAGTRLSVL.

The chain carries TRBV27 and TRBJ2-7, with TRBD2 matching over 12 bases. The V gene's germline CDR1 is MNHEY and CDR2 SMNVEV (reference sequence). The length of the CDR3 is 13 residues. V lost 0 bases to trimming and J lost 13 bases; unmatched junction nucleotides: 4. The CDR3 loop reads CASSLSGTSGPYF. Here the CDR3 DNA reads TGTGCCAGCAGTTTATCGGGGACTAGCGGGCCTTACTTC.

The chain combines TRBV4-1 with TRBJ2-2; 10 bases match TRBD1. Germline V lookup: CDR1 MGHRA, CDR2 YSYEKL. After removal of 4 bases from V and 5 bases from J, the junction contained 7 bases not matched to a gene. This CDR3 is 16 amino acids long. CDR3 nucleotides: TGCGCCAGCAGCCGGCCAGGACAGGGGGTGACCGGGGAGCTGTTTTTT. This codes for CASSRPGQGVTGELFF.

The chain employs TRBV19 and TRBJ1-5; 10 nucleotides line up with TRBD1. There are 14 residues in the CDR3. Trimming took 5 bases from V and 4 from J; bases not matched to a gene: 2. Germline CDR1 reads LNHDA; CDR2 reads SQIVND (reference sequence). CDR3 in amino acids: CASSAGQGNQPQHF. CDR3 in DNA: TGTGCCAGTAGTGCGGGACAGGGGAATCAGCCCCAGCATTTT. The complete variable domain, with remaining parts taken from reference TRBV19 and TRBJ1-5, reads DGGITQSPKYLFRKEGQNVTLSCEQNLNHDAMYWYRQDPGQGLRLIYYSQIVNDFQKGDIAEGYSVSREKKESFPLTVTSAQKNPTAFYLCASSAGQGNQPQHFGDGTRLSIL.